This entry lists 32 T cell receptor beta chains sequenced from one sample in a study of T cells in Graves' hyperthyroidism and ophthalmopathy. Amplification yielded TCR beta CDR3 regions, with RNA transcripts as the source. Primed by the HTBI set, a first-round RT-PCR was run on the TCR CDR3. TCRdb re-called the multiplex PCR reads with MiXCR, one entry per CDR3 protein. This table holds some 510,000 distinct CDR3 sequences, less than 25% found once. Sequencing used blood. The receptors here all came from a man between 18 and 29 years old with Graves' hyperthyroidism.

The table lists this clonotype with many counts. This chain connects TRBV12-3 or TRBV12-4 to TRBJ1-3, with D uncertain. Trimming took 4 bases from V and 4 from J, leaving 11 bases between them. This CDR3 contains 14 residues. The CDR3 sequence: CASSSDGRGNTIYF. Here the CDR3 DNA reads TGTGCCAGCAGTTCAGACGGCCGCGGAAACACCATATATTTT.

This chain links TRBV24-1 with TRBJ2-7, with D possibly being TRBD1 (6 bases). Germline CDR1 reads KGHDR; CDR2 reads SFDVKD. Trimming shortened V by 4 bases and J by 3 bases, and 18 bases separated the two germline ends. This CDR3 contains 16 residues. CDR3 residues: CATSDHSGTRLYEQYF. In DNA form, the CDR3 reads TGTGCCACCAGTGACCACTCCGGGACAAGACTCTACGAGCAGTACTTC.

In its sample, this clonotype was seen a few times. A much larger clone lies one base from this, so it may be a read error. The chain couples TRBV27 to TRBJ2-7; TRBD1 is a possible D gene (6 bases). The CDR3 runs 14 residues. V dropped 4 bases and J dropped 1 base, with 11 bases sitting between them. Germline V gives CDR1 MNHEY, CDR2 SMNVEV (reference sequence). The CDR3 coding sequence is TGTGCCAGCAGTTGGGCAGGGGATTCCTACGAGCAGTACTTC. Protein: CASSWAGDSYEQYF.

This clonotype was detected ten times or more. The chain has TRBV12-3 or TRBV12-4 and TRBJ1-2; D is uncertain. The CDR3 runs 15 residues. The V end lost 3 bases, the J end lost 3 bases, and 14 bases lay between the germline ends. Written as DNA, the CDR3 is TGTGCCAGCAGTTTTAGCATGGGTAGTGACTATGGCTACACCTTC. Translating it yields CASSFSMGSDYGYTF.

This clonotype was counted ten times or more. V and J are TRBV28 and TRBJ1-5, with D maybe TRBD1 (6 bases). Trimming removed 5 bases at V and 1 base at J, with 18 bases between. The CDR3 sequence is 17 residues long. Per the germline V gene, CDR1 is MDHEN and CDR2 is SYDVKM. For the CDR3, the DNA is TGTGCCAGCAGTCCTAGGGGGGGGCTTGGGAGCAATCAGCCCCAGCATTTT. Its protein product is CASSPRGGLGSNQPQHF.

Note on this clonotype: Being one base from a much bigger clone, this may be a read error. This chain uses TRBV6-1 with TRBJ1-1, with 9 bases that match TRBD1. CDR1 and CDR2 (germline): MNHNS, SASEGT. CDR3 length equals 13 residues. The CDR3 DNA follows: TGTGCCAGCAGCCCTAAGGGGACAGGGAGTGCTATCTTT. Protein product: CASSPKGTGSAIF.

This clonotype was seen only a few times. The junction and the germline gene differ at one end; a read error may be behind it. This chain joins TRBV6-1 and TRBJ2-5; maybe TRBD2 (5 bases). Germline CDR1 reads MNHNS; CDR2 reads SASEGT. The CDR3 covers 12 residues. The CDR3 DNA reads TGTGCCAGCGGTGAGAGAGGGCAGACCCAGTACTTC. It translates to CASGERGQTQYF.

This clonotype was seen a few times. The rearrangement links TRBV9 to TRBJ1-2, with D maybe TRBD1 (6 bases). The germline gives CDR1 SGDLS, CDR2 YYNGEE. The CDR3 totals 17 residues. Trimming shortened V by 3 bases and J by 0 bases, and 18 bases separated the two germline ends. CDR3 nucleotides: TGTGCCAGCAGCGGTTCTCTGGACAGCCCAACTAACTATGGCTACACCTTC. Translated, it gives CASSGSLDSPTNYGYTF.

The chain couples TRBV2 to TRBJ2-3; D is perhaps TRBD2 (6 bases). The CDR3 sequence is 11 residues long. Germline CDR1 is SNHLY and CDR2 is FYNNEI. V shed 6 bases and J shed 6 bases, with 7 bases lying between them. The CDR3 reads CASRAGDTQYF. CDR3 nucleotides: TGTGCCAGCAGGGCGGGGGATACGCAGTATTTT.

This clonotype was picked up many times. This chain connects TRBV6-1 to TRBJ1-5; perhaps TRBD1 as D (5 bases). With 8 bases removed from V and 5 bases from J, the gap between germline ends came to 13 bases. Germline V gives CDR1 MNHNS, CDR2 SASEGT. CDR3 size: 13 residues. The CDR3, as DNA: TGTGCCAGCGGGAAGGGGAGTCATCAGCCCCAGCATTTT. Encoded protein: CASGKGSHQPQHF.

This clonotype was found many times. V is TRBV27 and J is TRBJ1-5, with D tentatively TRBD1 (5 bases). CDR1 and CDR2 (germline): MNHEY, SMNVEV (reference sequence). The ends were cut back, 5 bases at V and 0 bases at J, with 11 bases in the middle. The CDR3 extends over 15 amino acids. CDR3 amino acids: CASSPQGYSNQPQHF. CDR3 bases: TGTGCCAGCAGTCCTCAGGGATATAGCAATCAGCCCCAGCATTTT.

This clonotype has ten or more counts. The V and J genes are TRBV28 and TRBJ1-1; no definite D call. V was shortened by 2 bases and J by 5 bases, with 12 bases between the two germline ends. The CDR3 runs 14 residues. Germline V gene lookup returns CDR1 MDHEN and CDR2 SYDVKM. CDR3 DNA sequence: TGTGCCAGCAGTTTAAGGCAGCCTCGTACTGAAGCTTTCTTT. It yields the protein CASSLRQPRTEAFF.

In this sample, this clonotype turned up many times. The CDR3 DNA sequence: TGTGCCAGCAACGGGGGGGCAATCGGGGAGCTGTTTTTT. Translation: CASNGGAIGELFF. The genes are TRBV12-3 or TRBV12-4 and TRBJ2-2, with 8 bases aligning to TRBD2. The junction had 5 bases not matched to a gene; V was cut back by 7 bases and J by 7 bases. The CDR3 runs 13 residues.

The V and J genes are TRBV6-1 and TRBJ1-2; 12 bases are shared with TRBD1. Per germline, CDR1 MNHNS and CDR2 SASEGT. Trimming at V came to 8 bases and at J to 7 bases, leaving 5 bases not matched to a gene. The CDR3 length is 13 residues. The CDR3 sequence is CASRDRGRVGYTF. CDR3 nucleotide sequence: TGTGCCAGCCGGGACAGGGGGCGCGTTGGCTACACCTTC.

This clonotype was observed a few times. The chain links TRBV6-1 to TRBJ2-5, with 7 bases that match TRBD2. The J segment lost 5 bases and the V segment lost 8 bases, leaving 5 bases of the junction unmatched. The CDR3 contains 12 residues. The germline CDR1 and CDR2 sequences are MNHNS and SASEGT. CDR3 coding DNA: TGTGCCAGCGGGGGGAGGGGCGAGACCCAGTACTTC. It yields the protein CASGGRGETQYF.

This clonotype was observed many times. J is TRBJ1-1 and V is TRBV11-2, with 8 bases lining up with TRBD1. Germline assignment: CDR1 SGHAT and CDR2 FQNNGV. V was pared by 1 base and J by 5 bases, with 6 bases of the junction left unmatched. This CDR3 spans 15 amino acids. The CDR3 loop is CASSLGATGVTEAFF. The CDR3 DNA follows: TGTGCCAGCAGCTTAGGAGCGACAGGGGTGACTGAAGCTTTCTTT.

V usage is TRBV2 and J usage is TRBJ1-1; the D is unclear. Germline lookup yields CDR1 SNHLY and CDR2 FYNNEI. The V end lost 4 bases, the J end lost 6 bases, and 15 bases lay between the germline ends. The CDR3 covers 14 residues. CDR3 sequence reads: CASSVNRQLAEAFF. DNA for the CDR3: TGTGCCAGCAGTGTCAACAGACAATTGGCTGAAGCTTTCTTT.

This clonotype was observed at least ten times. The chain is built from TRBV28 and TRBJ1-1; TRBD1 matches 7 bases. V gave up 3 bases and J gave up 5 bases; unmatched junction bases: 9. The CDR3 spans 15 residues. The germline CDR1 and CDR2 sequences are MDHEN and SYDVKM. The DNA for the CDR3 is TGTGCCAGCAGTTTTCCTCCGACAGGGCGGACTGAAGCTTTCTTT. This gives the protein CASSFPPTGRTEAFF.

This clonotype was seen ten or more times. The V and J genes are TRBV6-5 and TRBJ1-2, with 8 bases matching TRBD1. V lost 5 bases to trimming and J lost 4 bases; unmatched junction nucleotides: 6. The CDR3 runs 14 residues. The germline V gene has CDR1 MNHEY and CDR2 SVGAGI. The CDR3 DNA is TGTGCCAGCAGTACTGGACAGGGAGGCTATGGCTACACCTTC. Its translation is CASSTGQGGYGYTF.

Ten or more counts support this clonotype. The J gene is TRBJ2-2, the V gene TRBV12-3 or TRBV12-4; a weak D match, TRBD1 (6 bases). V was trimmed by 5 bases and J by 4 bases, leaving 17 bases between them. The CDR3 covers 16 residues. CDR3 region: CASSIGTPTSTGELFF. CDR3 DNA: TGTGCCAGCAGTATCGGGACACCGACGAGCACCGGGGAGCTGTTTTTT.

This clonotype was found a few times. The chain couples TRBV19 to TRBJ1-1; the D is unclear. CDR1 and CDR2 from the germline V gene are LNHDA and SQIVND (reference sequence). This CDR3 has 14 residues. Trimming stripped 6 bases from V and 4 bases from J, with 15 bases between. The CDR3 region is CASRGGFWGTEAFF. The CDR3 coding sequence is TGTGCCAGTAGGGGAGGTTTCTGGGGCACTGAAGCTTTCTTT. Filled out from reference TRBV19 and TRBJ1-1, the complete variable domain reads DGGITQSPKYLFRKEGQNVTLSCEQNLNHDAMYWYRQDPGQGLRLIYYSQIVNDFQKGDIAEGYSVSREKKESFPLTVTSAQKNPTAFYLCASRGGFWGTEAFFGQGTRLTVV.

The chain combines TRBV5-1 with TRBJ1-1; D gene ambiguous. The V end lost 7 bases, the J end lost 0 bases, and 13 bases lay between the germline ends. The length of the CDR3 is 14 residues. Germline V gene sequence: CDR1 SGHRS, CDR2 YFSETQ. CDR3 sequence reads: CASGPLAMNTEAFF. CDR3 in DNA: TGCGCCAGCGGCCCCCTAGCCATGAACACTGAAGCTTTCTTT.

The V call is TRBV7-9, the J call TRBJ2-5; D remains unclear. The CDR3 length is 13 residues. V lost 5 bases to trimming and J lost 3 bases, with 10 bases between them. Per the germline V gene, CDR1 is SEHNR and CDR2 is FQNEAQ (reference sequence). For the CDR3, the DNA is TGTGCCAGCAGCCCCAGGCCTGAAGAGACCCAGTACTTC. It is translated as CASSPRPEETQYF.

This clonotype was counted at least ten times. The chain carries TRBV7-3 and TRBJ2-5; 7 bases are shared with TRBD1. Germline CDR1 SGHTA, CDR2 FQGTGA. The V gene end was trimmed by 5 bases and the J gene end by 5 bases; junction bases not matched to a gene: 11. The CDR3 is made up of 15 amino acids. The CDR3 loop is CASSPRDSGRETQYF. CDR3 nucleotide sequence: TGTGCCAGCAGCCCCCGGGACAGCGGAAGGGAGACCCAGTACTTC. The entire variable domain, with the rest obtained from reference TRBV7-3 and TRBJ2-5, is as follows: GAGVSQTPSNKVTEKGKYVELRCDPISGHTALYWYRQSLGQGPEFLIYFQGTGAADDSGLPNDRFFAVRPEGSVSTLKIQRTERGDSAVYLCASSPRDSGRETQYFGPGTRLLVL.

This clonotype has at least ten counts. The J gene is TRBJ1-3, the V gene TRBV28; tentative D call: TRBD1 (5 bases). V was shortened by 3 bases and J by 4 bases, with 19 bases between the two germline ends. Germline V gives CDR1 MDHEN, CDR2 SYDVKM. The CDR3 has 17 residues. CDR3 sequence (DNA): TGTGCCAGCAGTTTCTTAGTACGGCGGGGCCCCGGAAACACCATATATTTT. Protein product: CASSFLVRRGPGNTIYF.

As regards this clonotype: This may come from a read error, since a much larger clone is one base off. The rearrangement joins TRBV28 to TRBJ1-6; D is unclear. The CDR3 extends over 14 amino acids. Germline V lookup: CDR1 MDHEN, CDR2 SYDVKM. In nucleotides, the CDR3 is TGTGCCGGCAGCCTGGGCCTTATCGGGGCACCCCTCCACTTT. As protein: CAGSLGLIGAPLHF.

This clonotype was found a few times. Just one base apart from a much larger clone, this may be a read error. The chain couples TRBV30 to TRBJ1-1; D might be TRBD1 (6 bases). Germline loops: CDR1 GTSNPN, CDR2 SVGIG (reference sequence). This CDR3 has 12 residues. CDR3 amino acids: CAWVSGASEACF. CDR3 DNA sequence: TGTGCCTGGGTGTCGGGGGCATCTGAAGCTTGCTTT.

In its sample, this clonotype was seen a few times. The chain couples TRBV2 to TRBJ2-7, with a possible D match to TRBD2 (7 bases). The germline V and J ends were trimmed by 7 bases and 7 bases, with 14 bases remaining between them. This CDR3 has 12 amino acids. CDR1 SNHLY and CDR2 FYNNEI come from the germline V gene. The CDR3 bases are TGTGCCAGCACCGGGGGGCGGGGAGAGCAGTACTTC. The encoded protein is CASTGGRGEQYF.

Note on this clonotype: Possible read error: a much larger clone is one base away. The rearrangement joins TRBV19 to TRBJ1-1, with a weak D call TRBD1 (6 bases). This CDR3 comprises 13 residues. The germline V gene has CDR1 LNHDA and CDR2 SQIVND (reference sequence). CDR3 sequence (DNA): TGTGTCAGTATGGACAGTATGAACACTGAAGCTTTCTTT. This sequence encodes CVSMDSMNTEAFF.

This clonotype was seen repeatedly, ten times or more. This chain connects TRBV12-3 or TRBV12-4 to TRBJ1-1, with D perhaps TRBD1 (5 bases). The CDR3 is made up of 15 amino acids. Trimming cost V 4 bases and J 1 base, with 13 bases left between them. CDR3 nucleotide sequence: TGTGCCAGCAGTTACCCGGGGCCGTCGAACACTGAAGCTTTCTTT. It encodes CASSYPGPSNTEAFF.

In its sample, this clonotype was seen many times. This sequence joins TRBV2 and TRBJ1-5; D gene uncertain. CDR3 length equals 13 residues. CDR1 is SNHLY and CDR2 is FYNNEI in the germline V gene. V lost 7 bases and J lost 7, with 14 bases in between. The CDR3 here is CASNPVPGQPQHF. The CDR3 nucleotides read TGTGCCAGCAACCCAGTGCCGGGCCAGCCCCAGCATTTT.

This clonotype was observed at least ten times. The J gene is TRBJ1-2, the V gene TRBV7-9, with 7 nucleotides matching TRBD1. With V trimmed by 5 bases and J by 4 bases, 10 bases remained unmatched. The CDR3 has 15 amino acids. Looked up from germline, CDR1 is SEHNR and CDR2 is FQNEAQ (reference sequence). The CDR3 reads CASSTTRGSPYGYTF. CDR3 DNA sequence: TGTGCCAGCAGCACCACCAGGGGGTCGCCCTATGGCTACACCTTC.